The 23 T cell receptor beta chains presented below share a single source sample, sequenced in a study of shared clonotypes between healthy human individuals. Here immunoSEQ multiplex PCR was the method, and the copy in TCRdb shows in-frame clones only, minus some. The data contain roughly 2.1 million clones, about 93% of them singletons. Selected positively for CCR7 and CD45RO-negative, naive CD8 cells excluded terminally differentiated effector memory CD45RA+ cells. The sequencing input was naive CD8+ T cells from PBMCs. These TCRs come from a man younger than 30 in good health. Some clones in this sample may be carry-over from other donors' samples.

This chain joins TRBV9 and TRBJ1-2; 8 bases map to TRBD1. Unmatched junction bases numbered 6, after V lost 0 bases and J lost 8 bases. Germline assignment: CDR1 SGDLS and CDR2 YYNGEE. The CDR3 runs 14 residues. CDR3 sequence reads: CASSVGRGLFGYTF. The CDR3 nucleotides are TGTGCCAGCAGCGTAGGCAGGGGGCTCTTCGGCTACACCTTC.

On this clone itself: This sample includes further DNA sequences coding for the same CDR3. The CDR3: CASSPRLAGRETQYF. CDR3 nucleotide sequence: TGTGCCAGCAGCCCTAGACTAGCGGGACGGGAGACCCAGTACTTC. J is TRBJ2-5 and V is TRBV27; 11 bases agree with TRBD2. V shed 6 bases and J 5 bases; nucleotides not matched to a gene: 8. The CDR3 has 15 residues. Germline CDR1 reads MNHEY; CDR2 reads SMNVEV (reference sequence).

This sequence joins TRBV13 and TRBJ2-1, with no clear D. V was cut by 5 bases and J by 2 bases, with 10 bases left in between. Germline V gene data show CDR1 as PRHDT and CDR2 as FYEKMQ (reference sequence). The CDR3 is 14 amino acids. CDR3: CASSPLRTYNEQFF. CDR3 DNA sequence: TGTGCCAGCAGCCCCTTACGAACCTACAATGAGCAGTTCTTC.

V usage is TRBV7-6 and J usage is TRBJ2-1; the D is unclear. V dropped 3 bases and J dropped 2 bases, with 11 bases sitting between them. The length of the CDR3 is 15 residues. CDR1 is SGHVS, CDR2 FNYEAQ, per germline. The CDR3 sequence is CASSFLHSPYNEQFF. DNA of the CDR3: TGTGCCAGCAGCTTCTTGCACTCTCCCTACAATGAGCAGTTCTTC. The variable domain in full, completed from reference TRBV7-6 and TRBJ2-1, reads GAGVSQSPRYKVTKRGQDVALRCDPISGHVSLYWYRQALGQGPEFLTYFNYEAQQDKSGLPNDRFSAERPEGSISTLTIQRTEQRDSAMYRCASSFLHSPYNEQFFGPGTRLTVL.

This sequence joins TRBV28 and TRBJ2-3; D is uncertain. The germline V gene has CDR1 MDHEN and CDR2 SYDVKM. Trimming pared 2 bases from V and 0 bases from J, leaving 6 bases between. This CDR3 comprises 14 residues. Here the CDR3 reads CASSLTPSTDTQYF. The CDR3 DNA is TGTGCCAGCAGTTTAACACCCAGCACAGATACGCAGTATTTT.

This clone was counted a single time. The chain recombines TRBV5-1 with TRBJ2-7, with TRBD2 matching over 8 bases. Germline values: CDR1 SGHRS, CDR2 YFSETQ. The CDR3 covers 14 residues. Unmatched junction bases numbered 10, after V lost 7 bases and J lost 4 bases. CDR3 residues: CASCPGRAGYEQYF. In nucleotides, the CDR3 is TGCGCCAGCTGCCCCGGGAGGGCCGGTTACGAGCAGTACTTC.

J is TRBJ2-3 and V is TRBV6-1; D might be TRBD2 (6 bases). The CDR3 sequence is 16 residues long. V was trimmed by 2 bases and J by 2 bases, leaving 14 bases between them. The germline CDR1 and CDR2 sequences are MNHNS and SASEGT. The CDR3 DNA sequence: TGTGCCAGCAGTGAATCATGGAGGGGTGTCACAGATACGCAGTATTTT. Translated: CASSESWRGVTDTQYF.

CDR3 DNA sequence: TGTGCCAGCAGCCTCGGACGGGACAACACAGATACGCAGTATTTT. Translated: CASSLGRDNTDTQYF. This sequence joins TRBV2 and TRBJ2-3; possibly TRBD1 for D (6 bases). Germline CDR1 and CDR2: SNHLY and FYNNEI. The CDR3 loop spans 15 amino acids. V lost 6 bases, J lost 2 bases, and 15 bases lay in between.

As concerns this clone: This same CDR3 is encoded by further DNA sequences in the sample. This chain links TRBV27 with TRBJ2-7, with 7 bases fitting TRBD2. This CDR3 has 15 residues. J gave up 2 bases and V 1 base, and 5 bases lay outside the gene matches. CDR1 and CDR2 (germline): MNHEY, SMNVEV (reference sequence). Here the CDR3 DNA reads TGTGCCAGCAGTTTATTGGCGGGAGCGACCTACGAGCAGTACTTC. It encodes CASSLLAGATYEQYF.

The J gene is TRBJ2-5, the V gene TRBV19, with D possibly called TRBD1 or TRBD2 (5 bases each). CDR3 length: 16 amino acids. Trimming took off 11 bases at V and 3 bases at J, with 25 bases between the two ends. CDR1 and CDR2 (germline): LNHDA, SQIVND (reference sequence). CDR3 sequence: CASKGTAGGLKETQYF. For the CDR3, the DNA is TGTGCCTCCAAAGGGACCGCGGGCGGTTTGAAAGAGACCCAGTACTTC. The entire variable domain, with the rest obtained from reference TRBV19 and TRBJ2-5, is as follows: DGGITQSPKYLFRKEGQNVTLSCEQNLNHDAMYWYRQDPGQGLRLIYYSQIVNDFQKGDIAEGYSVSREKKESFPLTVTSAQKNPTAFYLCASKGTAGGLKETQYFGPGTRLLVL.

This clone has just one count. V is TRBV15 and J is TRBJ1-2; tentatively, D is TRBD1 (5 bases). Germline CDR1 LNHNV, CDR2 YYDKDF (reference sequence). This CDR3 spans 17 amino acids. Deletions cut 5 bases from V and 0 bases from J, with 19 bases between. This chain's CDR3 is CATSEGAWGDANYGYTF. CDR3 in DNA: TGTGCCACCAGCGAGGGAGCTTGGGGGGACGCTAACTATGGCTACACCTTC.

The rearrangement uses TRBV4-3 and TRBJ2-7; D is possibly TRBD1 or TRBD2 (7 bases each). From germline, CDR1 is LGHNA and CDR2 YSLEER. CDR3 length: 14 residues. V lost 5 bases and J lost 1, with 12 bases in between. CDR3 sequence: CASSYRGGSYEQYF. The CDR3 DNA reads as TGCGCCAGCAGCTACAGGGGAGGGTCCTACGAGCAGTACTTC.

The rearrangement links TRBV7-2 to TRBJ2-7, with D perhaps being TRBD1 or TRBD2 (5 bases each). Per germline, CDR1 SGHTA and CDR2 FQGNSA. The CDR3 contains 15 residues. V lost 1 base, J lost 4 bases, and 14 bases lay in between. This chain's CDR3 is CASSLGWGTEYEQYF. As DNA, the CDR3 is TGTGCCAGCAGCTTAGGTTGGGGGACGGAATACGAGCAGTACTTC.

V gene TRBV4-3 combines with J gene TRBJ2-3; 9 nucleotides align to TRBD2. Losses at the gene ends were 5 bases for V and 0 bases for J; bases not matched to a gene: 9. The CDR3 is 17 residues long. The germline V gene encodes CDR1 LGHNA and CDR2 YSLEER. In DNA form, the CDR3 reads TGCGCCAGCAGCGTTATAGCGGGAGTATCTAGCACAGATACGCAGTATTTT. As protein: CASSVIAGVSSTDTQYF.

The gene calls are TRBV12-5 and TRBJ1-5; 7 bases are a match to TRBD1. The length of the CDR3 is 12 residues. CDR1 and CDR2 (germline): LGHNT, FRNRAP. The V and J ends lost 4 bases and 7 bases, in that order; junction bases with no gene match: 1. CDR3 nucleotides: TGTGCTAGTGGTTGGGACAGACAGCCCCAGCATTTT. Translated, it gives CASGWDRQPQHF.

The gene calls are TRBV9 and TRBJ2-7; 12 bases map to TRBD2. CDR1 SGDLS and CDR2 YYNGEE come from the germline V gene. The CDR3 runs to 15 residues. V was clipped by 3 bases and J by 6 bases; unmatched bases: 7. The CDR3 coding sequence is TGTGCCAGCAGCGGACGACTAGCGGGAGAGTTCGAGCAGTACTTC. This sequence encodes CASSGRLAGEFEQYF.

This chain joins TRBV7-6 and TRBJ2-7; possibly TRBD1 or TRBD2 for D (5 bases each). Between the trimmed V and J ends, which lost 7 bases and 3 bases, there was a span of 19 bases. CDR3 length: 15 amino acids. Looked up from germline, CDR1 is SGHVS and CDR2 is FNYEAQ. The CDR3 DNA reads TGTGCCAGCACCCTGCCGGGACCGAAGAACTACGAGCAGTACTTC. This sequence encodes CASTLPGPKNYEQYF.

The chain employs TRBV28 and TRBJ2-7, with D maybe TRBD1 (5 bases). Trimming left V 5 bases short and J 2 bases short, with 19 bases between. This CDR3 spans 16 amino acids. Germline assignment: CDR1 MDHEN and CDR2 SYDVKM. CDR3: CASSPGLGPDPYEQYF. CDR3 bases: TGTGCCAGCAGTCCCGGCCTGGGGCCAGACCCCTACGAGCAGTACTTC.

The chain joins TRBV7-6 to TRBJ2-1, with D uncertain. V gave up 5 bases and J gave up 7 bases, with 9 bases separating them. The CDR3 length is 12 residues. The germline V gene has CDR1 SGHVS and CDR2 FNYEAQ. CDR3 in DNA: TGTGCCAGCAGCCCCCTAGGGAATGAGCAGTTCTTC. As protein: CASSPLGNEQFF.

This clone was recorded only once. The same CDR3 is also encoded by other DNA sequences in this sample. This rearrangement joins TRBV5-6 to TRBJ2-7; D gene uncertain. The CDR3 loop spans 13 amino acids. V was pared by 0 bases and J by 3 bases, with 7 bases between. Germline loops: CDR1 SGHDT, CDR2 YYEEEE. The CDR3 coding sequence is TGTGCCAGCAGCTTGGGGTCAGGCTACGAGCAGTACTTC. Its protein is CASSLGSGYEQYF.

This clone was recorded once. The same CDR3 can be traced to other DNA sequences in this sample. Here the CDR3 DNA reads TGTGCCAGCAGTTTTGGGACCTCGAACACTGAAGCTTTCTTT. This encodes CASSFGTSNTEAFF. V and J are TRBV27 and TRBJ1-1; D possibly corresponds to TRBD1 (5 bases). Germline CDR1 reads MNHEY; CDR2 reads SMNVEV (reference sequence). With 3 bases removed from V and 1 base from J, the gap between germline ends came to 9 bases. The CDR3 consists of 14 residues.

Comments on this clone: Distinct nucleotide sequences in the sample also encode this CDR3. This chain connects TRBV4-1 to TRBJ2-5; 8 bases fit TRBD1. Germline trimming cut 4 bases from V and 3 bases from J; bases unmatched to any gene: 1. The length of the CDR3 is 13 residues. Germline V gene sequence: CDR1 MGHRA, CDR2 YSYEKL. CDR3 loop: CASSLDREETQYF. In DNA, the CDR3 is TGCGCCAGCAGCCTGGACAGGGAAGAGACCCAGTACTTC.

The CDR3 is CASNAWGLSPQHF. The CDR3 nucleotides read TGTGCCAGTAACGCGTGGGGTTTATCGCCCCAGCATTTT. The chain recombines TRBV19 with TRBJ1-5; unclear D gene. Trimming cost V 7 bases and J 9 bases, with 16 bases left between them. From germline, CDR1 is LNHDA and CDR2 SQIVND (reference sequence). The CDR3 runs 13 residues.